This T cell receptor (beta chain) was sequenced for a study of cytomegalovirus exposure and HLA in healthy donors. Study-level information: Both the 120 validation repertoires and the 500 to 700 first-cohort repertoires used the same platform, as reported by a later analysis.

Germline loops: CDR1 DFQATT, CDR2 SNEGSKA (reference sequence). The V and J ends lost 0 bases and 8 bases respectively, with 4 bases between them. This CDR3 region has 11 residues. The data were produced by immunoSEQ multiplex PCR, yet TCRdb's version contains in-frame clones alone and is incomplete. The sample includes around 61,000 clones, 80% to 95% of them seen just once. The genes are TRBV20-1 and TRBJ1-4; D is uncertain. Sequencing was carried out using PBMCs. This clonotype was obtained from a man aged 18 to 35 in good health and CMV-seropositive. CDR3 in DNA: TGCAGTGCTAGAGATCAGGAAAAACTGTTTTTT. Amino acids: CSARDQEKLFF.